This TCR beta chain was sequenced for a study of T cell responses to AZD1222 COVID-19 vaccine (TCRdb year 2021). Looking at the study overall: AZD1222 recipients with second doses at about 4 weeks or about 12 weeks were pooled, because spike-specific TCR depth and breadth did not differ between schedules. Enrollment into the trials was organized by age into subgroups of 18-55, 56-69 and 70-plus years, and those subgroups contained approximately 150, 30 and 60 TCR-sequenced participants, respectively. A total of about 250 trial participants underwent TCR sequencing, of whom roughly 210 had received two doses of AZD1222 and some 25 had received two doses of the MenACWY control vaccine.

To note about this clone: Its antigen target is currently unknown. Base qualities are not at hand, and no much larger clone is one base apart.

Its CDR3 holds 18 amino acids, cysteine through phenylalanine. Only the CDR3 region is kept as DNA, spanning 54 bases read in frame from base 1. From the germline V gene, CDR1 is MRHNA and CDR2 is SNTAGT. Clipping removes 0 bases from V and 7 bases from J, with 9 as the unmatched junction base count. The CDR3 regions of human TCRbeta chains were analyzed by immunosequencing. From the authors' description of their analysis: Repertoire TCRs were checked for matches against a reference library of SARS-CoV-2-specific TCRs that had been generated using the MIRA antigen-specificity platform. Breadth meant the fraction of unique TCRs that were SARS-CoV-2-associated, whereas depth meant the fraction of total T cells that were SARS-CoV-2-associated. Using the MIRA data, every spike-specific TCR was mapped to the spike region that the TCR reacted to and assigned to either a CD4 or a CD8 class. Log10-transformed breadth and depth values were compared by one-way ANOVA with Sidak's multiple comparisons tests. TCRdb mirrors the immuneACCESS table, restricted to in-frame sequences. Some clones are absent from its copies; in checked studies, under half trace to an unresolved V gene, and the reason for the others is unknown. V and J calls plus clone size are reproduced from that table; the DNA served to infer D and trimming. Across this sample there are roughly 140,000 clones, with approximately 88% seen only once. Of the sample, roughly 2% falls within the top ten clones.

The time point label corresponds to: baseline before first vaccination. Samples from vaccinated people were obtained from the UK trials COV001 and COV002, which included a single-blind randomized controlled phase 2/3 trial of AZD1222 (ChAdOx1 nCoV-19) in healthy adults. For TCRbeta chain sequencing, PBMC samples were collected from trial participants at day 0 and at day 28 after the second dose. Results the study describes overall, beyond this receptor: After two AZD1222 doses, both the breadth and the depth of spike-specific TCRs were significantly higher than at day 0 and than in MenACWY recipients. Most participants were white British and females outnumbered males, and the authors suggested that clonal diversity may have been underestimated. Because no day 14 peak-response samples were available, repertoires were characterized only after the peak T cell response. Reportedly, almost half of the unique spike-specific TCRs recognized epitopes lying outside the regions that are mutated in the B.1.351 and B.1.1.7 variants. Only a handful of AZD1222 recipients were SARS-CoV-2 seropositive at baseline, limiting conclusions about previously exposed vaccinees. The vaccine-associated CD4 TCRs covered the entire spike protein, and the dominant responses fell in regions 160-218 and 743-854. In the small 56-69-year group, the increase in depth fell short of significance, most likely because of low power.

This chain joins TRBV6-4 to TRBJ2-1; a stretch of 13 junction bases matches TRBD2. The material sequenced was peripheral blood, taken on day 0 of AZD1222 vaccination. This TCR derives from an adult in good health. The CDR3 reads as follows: CASSDSGLAGVTINEQFF. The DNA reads TGTGCCAGCAGTGACTCCGGACTAGCGGGAGTCACAATAAATGAGCAGTTCTTC.